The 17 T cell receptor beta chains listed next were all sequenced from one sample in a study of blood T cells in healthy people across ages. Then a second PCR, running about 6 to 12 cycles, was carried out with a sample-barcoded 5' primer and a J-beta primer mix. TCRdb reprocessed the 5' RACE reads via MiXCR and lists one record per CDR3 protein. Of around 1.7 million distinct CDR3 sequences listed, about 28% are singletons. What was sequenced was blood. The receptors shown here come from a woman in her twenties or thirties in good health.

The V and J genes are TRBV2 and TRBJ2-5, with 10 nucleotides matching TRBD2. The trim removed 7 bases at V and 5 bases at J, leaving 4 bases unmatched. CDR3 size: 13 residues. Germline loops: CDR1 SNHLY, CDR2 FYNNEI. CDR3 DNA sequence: TGTGCCAGCAAGGAGACTAGCGGGGAGACCCAGTACTTC. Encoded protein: CASKETSGETQYF. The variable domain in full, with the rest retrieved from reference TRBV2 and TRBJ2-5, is EPEVTQTPSHQVTQMGQEVILRCVPISNHLYFYWYRQILGQKVEFLVSFYNNEISEKSEIFDDQFSVERPDGSNFTLKIRSTKLEDSAMYFCASKETSGETQYFGPGTRLLVL.

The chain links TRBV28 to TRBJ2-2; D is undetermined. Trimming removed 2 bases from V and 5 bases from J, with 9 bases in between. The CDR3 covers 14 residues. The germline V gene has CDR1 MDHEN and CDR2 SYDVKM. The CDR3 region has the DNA TGTGCCAGCAGTTTAGGGGTGAAGACCGGGGAGCTGTTTTTT. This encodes CASSLGVKTGELFF.

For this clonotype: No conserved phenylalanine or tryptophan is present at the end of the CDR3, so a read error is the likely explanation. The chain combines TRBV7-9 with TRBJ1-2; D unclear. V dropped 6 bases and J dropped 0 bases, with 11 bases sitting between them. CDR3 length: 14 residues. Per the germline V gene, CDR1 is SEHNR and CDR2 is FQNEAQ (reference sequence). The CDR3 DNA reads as TGTGCCAGCAGGGCAGGAACCGCTAACTATGGCTACACCCTC. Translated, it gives CASRAGTANYGYTL.

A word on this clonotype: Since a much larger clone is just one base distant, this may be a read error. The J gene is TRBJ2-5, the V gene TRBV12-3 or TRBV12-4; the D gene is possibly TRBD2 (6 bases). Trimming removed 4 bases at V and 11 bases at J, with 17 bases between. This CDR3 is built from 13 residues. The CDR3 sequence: CASSSGENYQQYF. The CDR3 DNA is TGTGCCAGCAGTTCGGGGGAGAACTACCAGCAGTACTTC.

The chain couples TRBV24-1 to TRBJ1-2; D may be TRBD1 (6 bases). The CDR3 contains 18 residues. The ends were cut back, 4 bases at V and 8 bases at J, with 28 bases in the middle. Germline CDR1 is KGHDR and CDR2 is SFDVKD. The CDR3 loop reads CATSDAPGPGGYKWGYTF. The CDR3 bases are TGTGCCACCAGTGACGCTCCGGGTCCCGGGGGCTACAAGTGGGGCTACACCTTC.

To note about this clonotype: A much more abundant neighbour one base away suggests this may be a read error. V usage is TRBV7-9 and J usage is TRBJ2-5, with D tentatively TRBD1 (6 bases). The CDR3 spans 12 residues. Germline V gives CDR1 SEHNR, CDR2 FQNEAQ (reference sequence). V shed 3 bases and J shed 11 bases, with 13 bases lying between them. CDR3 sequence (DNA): TGTGCCAGCAGCTTCGGCCCAACAGGGCAGTACTTC. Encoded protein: CASSFGPTGQYF.

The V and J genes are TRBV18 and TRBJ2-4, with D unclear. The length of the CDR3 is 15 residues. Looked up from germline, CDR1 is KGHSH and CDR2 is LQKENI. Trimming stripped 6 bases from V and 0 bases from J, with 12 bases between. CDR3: CASSLTELAKNIQYF. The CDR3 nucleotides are TGTGCCAGCTCTCTGACGGAGTTAGCCAAAAACATTCAGTACTTC.

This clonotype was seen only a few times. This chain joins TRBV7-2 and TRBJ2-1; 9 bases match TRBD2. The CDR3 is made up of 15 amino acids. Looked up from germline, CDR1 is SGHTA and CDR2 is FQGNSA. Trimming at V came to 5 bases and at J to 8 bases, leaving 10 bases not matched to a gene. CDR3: CASSPQGGRGYEQFF. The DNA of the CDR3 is TGTGCCAGCAGCCCCCAGGGCGGGAGGGGCTATGAGCAGTTCTTC.

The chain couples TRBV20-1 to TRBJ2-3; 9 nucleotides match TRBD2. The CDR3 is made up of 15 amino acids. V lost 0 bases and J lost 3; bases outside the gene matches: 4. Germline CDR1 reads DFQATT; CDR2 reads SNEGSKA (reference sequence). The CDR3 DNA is TGCAGTGCTAGAGATCTAGCGGGAACGACAGATACGCAGTATTTT. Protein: CSARDLAGTTDTQYF.

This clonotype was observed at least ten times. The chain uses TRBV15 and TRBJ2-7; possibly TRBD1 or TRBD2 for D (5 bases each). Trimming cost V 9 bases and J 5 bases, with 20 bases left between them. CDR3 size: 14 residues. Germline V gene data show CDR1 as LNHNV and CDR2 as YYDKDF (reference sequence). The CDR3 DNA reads TGTGCCACGCGGGCAGGGCTTTTTTCCCACGAGCAGTACTTC. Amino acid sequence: CATRAGLFSHEQYF.

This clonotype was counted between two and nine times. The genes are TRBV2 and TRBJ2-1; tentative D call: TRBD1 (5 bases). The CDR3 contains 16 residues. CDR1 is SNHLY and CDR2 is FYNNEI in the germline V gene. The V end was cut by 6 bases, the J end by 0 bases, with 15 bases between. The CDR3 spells CASSAQGPSSYNEQFF. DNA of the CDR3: TGTGCCAGCAGCGCCCAGGGCCCGAGCTCCTACAATGAGCAGTTCTTC.

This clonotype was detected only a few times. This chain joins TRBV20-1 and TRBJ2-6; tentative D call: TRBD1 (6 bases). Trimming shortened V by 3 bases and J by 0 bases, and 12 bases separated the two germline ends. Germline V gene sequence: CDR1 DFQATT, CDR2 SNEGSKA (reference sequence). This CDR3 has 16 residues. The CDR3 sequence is CSASSTGFSGANVLTF. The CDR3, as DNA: TGCAGTGCTAGCTCAACAGGGTTCTCTGGGGCCAACGTCCTGACTTTC.

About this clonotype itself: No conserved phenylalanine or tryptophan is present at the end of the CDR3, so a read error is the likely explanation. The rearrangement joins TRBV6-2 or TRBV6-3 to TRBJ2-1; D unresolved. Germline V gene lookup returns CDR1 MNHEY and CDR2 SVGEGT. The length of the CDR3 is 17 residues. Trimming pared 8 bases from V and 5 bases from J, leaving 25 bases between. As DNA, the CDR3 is TGTGCCAGCCGAAACGTAGGTTCGACAAGTCGGGACAATGAGCAGTTCGTC. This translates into CASRNVGSTSRDNEQFV.

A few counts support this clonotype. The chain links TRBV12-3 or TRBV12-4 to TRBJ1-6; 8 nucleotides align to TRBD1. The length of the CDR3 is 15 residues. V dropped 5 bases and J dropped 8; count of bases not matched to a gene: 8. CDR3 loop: CASSARTGKDSPLHF. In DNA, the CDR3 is TGTGCCAGCAGTGCCAGGACAGGGAAGGATTCACCCCTCCACTTT.

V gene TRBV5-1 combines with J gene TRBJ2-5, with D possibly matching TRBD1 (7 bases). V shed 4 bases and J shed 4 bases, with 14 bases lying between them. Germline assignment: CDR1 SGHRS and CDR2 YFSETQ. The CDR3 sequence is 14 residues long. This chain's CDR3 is CASSGGGASETQYF. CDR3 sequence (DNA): TGCGCCAGCAGCGGAGGGGGCGCGTCAGAGACCCAGTACTTC.

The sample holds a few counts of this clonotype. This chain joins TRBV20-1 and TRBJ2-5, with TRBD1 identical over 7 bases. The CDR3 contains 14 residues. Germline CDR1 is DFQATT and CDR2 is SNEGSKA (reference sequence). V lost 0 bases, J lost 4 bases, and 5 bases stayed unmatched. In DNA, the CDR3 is TGCAGTGCTAGAGATCAAGGGGGCTTAGAGACCCAGTACTTC. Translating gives CSARDQGGLETQYF.

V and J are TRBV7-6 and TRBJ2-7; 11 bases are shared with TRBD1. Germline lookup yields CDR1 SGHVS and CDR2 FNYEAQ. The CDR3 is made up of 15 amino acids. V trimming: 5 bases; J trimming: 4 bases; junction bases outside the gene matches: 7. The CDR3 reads CASSRRTGGRYEQYF. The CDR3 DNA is TGTGCCAGCAGCCGGCGGACAGGGGGCCGTTACGAGCAGTACTTC.